The 8 T cell receptor beta chains below were found in one sample sequenced in a study of cytotoxic CD8 clonotypes in ibrutinib-treated CLL. TCRdb's copy holds only in-frame clones and misses some; the assay was immunoSEQ multiplex PCR. This table has around 14,000 clones, around half appearing once. This specimen was PBMCs, taken at an approximately 26-month disease-progression time point, from a patient treated with ibrutinib. All receptors come from a human donor with chronic lymphocytic leukemia.

This clone has just a few counts. The chain has TRBV19 and TRBJ1-1, with D tentatively TRBD1 (6 bases). Per the germline V gene, CDR1 is LNHDA and CDR2 is SQIVND (reference sequence). The CDR3 loop spans 15 amino acids. V was cut by 7 bases and J by 0 bases, with 15 bases left in between. CDR3: CASNSRGSMNTEAFF. CDR3 DNA: TGTGCCAGTAATTCCAGGGGATCCATGAACACTGAAGCTTTCTTT.

The chain combines TRBV27 with TRBJ2-3; D gene uncertain. V was shortened by 4 bases and J by 2 bases, with 4 bases between the two germline ends. Looked up from germline, CDR1 is MNHEY and CDR2 is SMNVEV (reference sequence). This CDR3 region has 12 residues. The CDR3 spells CASSSYTDTQYF. CDR3 bases: TGTGCCAGCAGTTCATACACAGATACGCAGTATTTT.

This clone was detected only a few times. This chain uses TRBV10-3 with TRBJ1-5; D is unclear. V lost 0 bases to trimming and J lost 4 bases, with 1 base between them. This CDR3 contains 12 residues. Looked up from germline, CDR1 is ENHRY and CDR2 is SYGVKD. The CDR3: CAISESNQPQHF. The CDR3 region has the DNA TGTGCCATCAGTGAGTCGAATCAGCCCCAGCATTTT.

The CDR3 region is CASRDWTANTGELFF. The CDR3 nucleotides are TGTGCCAGTAGGGATTGGACGGCGAACACCGGGGAGCTGTTTTTT. V and J are TRBV19 and TRBJ2-2; D unclear. CDR1 and CDR2 from the germline V gene are LNHDA and SQIVND (reference sequence). The CDR3 consists of 15 residues. V was clipped by 6 bases and J by 0 bases, with 11 bases between them.

The chain has TRBV27 and TRBJ1-5, with D maybe TRBD1 (6 bases). Trimming shortened V by 6 bases and J by 3 bases, and 12 bases separated the two germline ends. This CDR3 spans 14 amino acids. Germline V gives CDR1 MNHEY, CDR2 SMNVEV (reference sequence). The CDR3, as DNA: TGTGCCAGCAGGGTAGGGGGATTCAATCAGCCCCAGCATTTT. Translating it yields CASRVGGFNQPQHF.

V is TRBV18 and J is TRBJ1-5, with TRBD1 as a possible D gene (5 bases). The CDR3 has 15 amino acids. The V and J ends lost 3 bases and 3 bases respectively, with 12 bases between them. The germline V gene encodes CDR1 KGHSH and CDR2 LQKENI. For the CDR3, the DNA is TGTGCCAGCTCACCGGTACAGGCGCTCAATCAGCCCCAGCATTTT. Amino acids: CASSPVQALNQPQHF.

The chain recombines TRBV6-1 with TRBJ2-4; 11 nucleotides match TRBD2. Germline V gene lookup returns CDR1 MNHNS and CDR2 SASEGT. V trimming: 5 bases; J trimming: 15 bases; junction bases outside the gene matches: 15. The CDR3 runs 15 residues. Written as DNA, the CDR3 is TGTGCCAGCAGTCCCGCCCTAGAAACTAGCGGGGGTCCGTACTTC. Protein sequence: CASSPALETSGGPYF.

The V and J genes are TRBV29-1 and TRBJ2-3, with D possibly being TRBD1 or TRBD2 (5 bases each). The CDR3 runs to 16 residues. Germline lookup yields CDR1 SQVTM and CDR2 ANQGSEA. Trimming removed 3 bases at V and 3 bases at J, with 19 bases between. The CDR3: CSVDAYRGVGTDTQYF. The DNA of the CDR3 is TGCAGCGTTGACGCGTACAGAGGGGTAGGAACAGATACGCAGTATTTT.